This T cell receptor (beta chain) is from a study of molecular identifiers for immune sequencing clone quantification. Findings and limits, study-wide: It was shown that clones above 20 RNA copies held over 99% of effector molecules, but under 1% in naive cells.

TCRdb itself ran the PCR reads through MiXCR, one entry per CDR3 protein. The data contain 300,000 to 400,000 distinct CDR3 sequences, 24% of them singletons. Of note for this clonotype: Antigen: not known.

Germline V CDR1 and CDR2: SGHDN, FVKESK. This CDR3 has 15 residues. J gave up 3 bases and V 0 bases, and 4 bases lay outside the gene matches. The receptor was isolated from a human donor in good health. Some libraries in this study had Jurkat cell RNA spiked in. Sample: naive CD8+ T cells from blood, with Jurkat cell RNA spiked in. This sample's subset: FACS-sorted CD8+CD4-CCR7+CD45RA+ naive T cells. The chain employs TRBV14 and TRBJ2-7, with TRBD1 identical over 8 bases. CDR3 sequence: CASSQEAGGFYEQYF. In DNA, the CDR3 is TGTGCCAGCAGCCAAGAGGCAGGGGGCTTCTACGAGCAGTACTTC.